Each of the 13 T cell receptor beta chains below was sequenced from the same sample in a study of cytomegalovirus exposure and HLA in healthy donors. Vbeta (60) and Jbeta (13) primers were used in the PCR. Produced via immunoSEQ multiplex PCR; TCRdb's table is partial and in-frame only. The sample yields some 200,000 clones, 60% to 80% seen once. The sample consisted of PBMCs. These receptor sequences come from a middle-aged man in good health and CMV-seronegative.

This clone was seen more than once but under ten times. The chain uses TRBV5-1 and TRBJ1-6, with TRBD1 as a possible D gene (6 bases). The length of the CDR3 is 16 residues. V was cut by 2 bases and J by 0 bases, with 9 bases left in between. Germline loops: CDR1 SGHRS, CDR2 YFSETQ. Here the CDR3 DNA reads TGCGCCAGCAGCTTAACAGGGAGCTCCTATAATTCACCCCTCCACTTT. It translates to CASSLTGSSYNSPLHF.

The chain joins TRBV14 to TRBJ2-5, with a possible D match to TRBD2 (5 bases). With the DNA end fitting TRBJ2-7 better, the J assignment may be wrong. Germline CDR1 reads SGHDN; CDR2 reads FVKESK. The CDR3 is 16 residues long. DNA for the CDR3: TGTGCCAGCATCCTCTCGGTGAGAGTAGCGACCTACGAGCAGTACTTC. This codes for CASILSVRVATYEQYF.

Only a few counts were recorded for this clone. This chain links TRBV19 with TRBJ2-5, with D perhaps TRBD1 (6 bases). Germline CDR1 is LNHDA and CDR2 is SQIVND (reference sequence). The CDR3 totals 15 residues. Deletions cut 0 bases from V and 5 bases from J, with 13 bases between. The chain's CDR3 is CASSIDTGMVETQYF. The CDR3 region has the DNA TGTGCCAGTAGTATAGATACAGGGATGGTGGAGACCCAGTACTTC.

This clone has only a few counts. This sequence joins TRBV27 and TRBJ1-2; TRBD1 might be the D (6 bases). This CDR3 is built from 14 residues. Germline-derived CDR1 and CDR2 are MNHEY and SMNVEV (reference sequence). Trimming took 7 bases from V and 8 from J, leaving 20 bases between them. Here the CDR3 reads CASTQLGGAEGYTF. The CDR3 bases are TGTGCCAGCACCCAACTTGGGGGGGCAGAAGGCTACACCTTC.

About this clone: The same CDR3 is also encoded by other DNA sequences in this sample. J is TRBJ2-7 and V is TRBV5-1; 7 bases match TRBD1. This CDR3 has 15 amino acids. The V gene's germline CDR1 is SGHRS and CDR2 YFSETQ. J gave up 7 bases and V 4 bases, and 14 bases lay outside the gene matches. The CDR3 reads CASSEGQPGLREQYF. The CDR3, as DNA: TGCGCCAGCAGCGAGGGACAGCCGGGGCTACGAGAGCAGTACTTC.

The chain has TRBV19 and TRBJ1-1, with a weak D call TRBD1 (5 bases). The germline gives CDR1 LNHDA, CDR2 SQIVND (reference sequence). There are 15 residues in the CDR3. V was trimmed by 6 bases and J by 1 base, leaving 15 bases between them. CDR3 in DNA: TGTGCCAGTAGAATCGATGACAGCCCGAACACTGAAGCTTTCTTT. Its protein product is CASRIDDSPNTEAFF.

The V and J genes are TRBV6-5 and TRBJ1-2, with 7 bases that match TRBD1. V was pared by 6 bases and J by 0 bases, with 4 bases of the junction left unmatched. The CDR3 consists of 14 residues. Per the germline V gene, CDR1 is MNHEY and CDR2 is SVGAGI. CDR3 DNA: TGTGCCAGCAGCCCCGGGACAGCTAACTATGGCTACACCTTC. Translation: CASSPGTANYGYTF.

The J gene is TRBJ2-3, the V gene TRBV5-1; possible D gene TRBD1, 6 bases. CDR3 size: 15 residues. The germline V gene has CDR1 SGHRS and CDR2 YFSETQ. The V and J ends lost 1 base and 0 bases respectively, with 9 bases between them. The CDR3 protein is CASSLTGSSTDTQYF. Written as DNA, the CDR3 is TGCGCCAGCAGCTTGACAGGGTCTAGCACAGATACGCAGTATTTT.

This clone has just a few counts. The CDR3: CASSPGVVGANVLTF. For the CDR3, the DNA is TGTGCCAGCAGCCCGGGGGTGGTAGGGGCCAACGTCCTGACTTTC. The chain couples TRBV5-4 to TRBJ2-6, with a possible D match to TRBD2 (6 bases). The CDR3 totals 15 residues. Deletions cut 4 bases from V and 4 bases from J, with 12 bases between. CDR1 and CDR2 from the germline V gene are SGHNT and YYREEE (reference sequence).

J is TRBJ1-1 and V is TRBV5-4; 7 nucleotides line up with TRBD1. Germline CDR1 SGHNT, CDR2 YYREEE (reference sequence). The CDR3 contains 13 residues. J gave up 4 bases and V 5 bases, and 5 bases lay outside the gene matches. CDR3 sequence: CASRTGLGTEAFF. The DNA for the CDR3 is TGTGCCAGCAGGACAGGGTTGGGCACTGAAGCTTTCTTT. Using reference TRBV5-4 and TRBJ1-1 for the parts outside the CDR3, the full variable domain is ETGVTQSPTHLIKTRGQQVTLRCSSQSGHNTVSWYQQALGQGPQFIFQYYREEENGRGNFPPRFSGLQFPNYSSELNVNALELDDSALYLCASRTGLGTEAFFGQGTRLTVV.

This sequence joins TRBV10-3 and TRBJ2-1; 7 positions agree with TRBD1. CDR1 and CDR2 (germline): ENHRY, SYGVKD. The ends lost 2 bases at V and 2 bases at J; junction bases unmatched: 6. The CDR3 is 16 amino acids. The CDR3 reads CAISEDRDFAYNEQFF. In DNA, the CDR3 is TGTGCCATCAGTGAGGACAGGGATTTCGCCTACAATGAGCAGTTCTTC.

The rearrangement joins TRBV5-1 to TRBJ1-6, with TRBD1 identical over 7 bases. The germline V gene encodes CDR1 SGHRS and CDR2 YFSETQ. This CDR3 is 15 amino acids long. V trimming: 2 bases; J trimming: 8 bases; junction bases outside the gene matches: 7. The CDR3: CASSFDDREDSPLHF. The CDR3 DNA reads TGCGCCAGCAGCTTCGACGACAGGGAGGATTCACCCCTCCACTTT.

V and J are TRBV16 and TRBJ2-7; TRBD2 matches at 11 bases. Germline values: CDR1 KGHSY, CDR2 FQNENV. The J segment lost 5 bases and the V segment lost 7 bases, leaving 16 bases of the junction unmatched. The CDR3 runs 17 residues. The CDR3 is CASTSPGLAAKGDEQYF. Written as DNA, the CDR3 is TGTGCCAGCACCTCTCCGGGACTAGCGGCTAAGGGGGACGAGCAGTACTTC.